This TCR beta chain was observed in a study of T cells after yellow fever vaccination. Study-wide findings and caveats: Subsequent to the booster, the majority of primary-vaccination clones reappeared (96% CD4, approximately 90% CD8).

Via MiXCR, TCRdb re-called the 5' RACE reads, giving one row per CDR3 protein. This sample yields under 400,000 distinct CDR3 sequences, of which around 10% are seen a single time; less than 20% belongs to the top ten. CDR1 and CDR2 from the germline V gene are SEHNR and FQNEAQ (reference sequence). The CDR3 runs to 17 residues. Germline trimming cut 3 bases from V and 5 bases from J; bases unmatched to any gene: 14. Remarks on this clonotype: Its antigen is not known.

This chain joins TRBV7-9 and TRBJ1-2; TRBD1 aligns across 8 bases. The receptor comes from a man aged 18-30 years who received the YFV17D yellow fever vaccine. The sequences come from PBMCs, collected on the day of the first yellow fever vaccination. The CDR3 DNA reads TGTGCCAGCAGCTTCGGGAATCCGGGACAGGTTCTTTATGGCTACACCTTC. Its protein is CASSFGNPGQVLYGYTF.